The clone carrying this TCR beta chain has ten or more counts. This CDR3 contains 15 residues. Germline V gene sequence: CDR1 LNHDA, CDR2 SQIVND (reference sequence). With V trimmed by 4 bases and J by 3 bases, 5 bases remained unmatched. These data belong to a study of CD8+CD57+ T cells in acquired aplastic anemia. Study-level information: Sorted CD4+ and CD8+ cell DNA averaged roughly 3 ug.

In patients chosen for sequencing, flow cytometry had shown CD8+CD57+ cell expansion. In all patients, the disease was severe acquired aplastic anemia. At the time of blood sampling, patients had not yet received any therapy. Using genomic DNA as the template, TCR beta VDJ and CDR3 profiling was carried out. One entry per CDR3 protein results from TCRdb running MiXCR on the reads. The table has approximately 300,000 distinct CDR3 sequences, roughly 53% seen once. The sequence was obtained from a human donor with aplastic anemia. Sequenced material: sorted CD4+, CD8+, or CD8+CD57+ T cells (not recorded which) from PBMCs. This chain joins TRBV19 and TRBJ2-7, with 11 bases fitting TRBD2. The CDR3 spells CASSRTSGYLYEQYF. The CDR3, as DNA: TGTGCCAGTAGTAGGACTAGCGGGTATCTCTACGAGCAGTACTTC.